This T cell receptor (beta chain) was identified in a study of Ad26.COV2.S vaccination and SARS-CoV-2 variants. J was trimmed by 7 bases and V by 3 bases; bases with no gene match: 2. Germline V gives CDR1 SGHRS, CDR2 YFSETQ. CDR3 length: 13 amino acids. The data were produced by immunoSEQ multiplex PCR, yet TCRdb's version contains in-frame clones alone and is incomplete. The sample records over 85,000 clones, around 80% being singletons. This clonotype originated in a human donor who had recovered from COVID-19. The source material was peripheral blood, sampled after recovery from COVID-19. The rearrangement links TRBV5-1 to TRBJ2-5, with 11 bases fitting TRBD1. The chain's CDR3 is CASSSGTGGTQYF. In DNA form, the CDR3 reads TGCGCCAGCAGCTCCGGGACAGGGGGGACCCAGTACTTC.